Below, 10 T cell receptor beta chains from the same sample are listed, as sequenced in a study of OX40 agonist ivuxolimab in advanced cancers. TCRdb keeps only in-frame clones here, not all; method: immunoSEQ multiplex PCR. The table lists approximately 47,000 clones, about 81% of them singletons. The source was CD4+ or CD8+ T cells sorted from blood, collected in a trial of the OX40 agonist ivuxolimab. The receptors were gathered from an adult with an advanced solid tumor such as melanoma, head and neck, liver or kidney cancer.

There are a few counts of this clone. The CDR3 coding sequence is TGTGCCAGCAGCCAAGGGGGGGCACAACGTACTGAAGCTTTCTTT. It codes for CASSQGGAQRTEAFF. The chain joins TRBV4-2 to TRBJ1-1; D might be TRBD1 (6 bases). Germline CDR1 and CDR2: LGHNA and YNFKEQ. V lost 1 base and J 5 bases, leaving 14 bases between the germline ends. The CDR3 consists of 15 residues.

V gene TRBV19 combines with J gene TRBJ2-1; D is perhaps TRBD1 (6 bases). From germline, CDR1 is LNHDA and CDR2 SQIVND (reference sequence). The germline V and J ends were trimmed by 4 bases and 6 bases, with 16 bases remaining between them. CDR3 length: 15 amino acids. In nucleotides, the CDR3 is TGTGCCAGTAGTACACGTAGGACAGTATCCAATGAGCAGTTCTTC. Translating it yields CASSTRRTVSNEQFF.

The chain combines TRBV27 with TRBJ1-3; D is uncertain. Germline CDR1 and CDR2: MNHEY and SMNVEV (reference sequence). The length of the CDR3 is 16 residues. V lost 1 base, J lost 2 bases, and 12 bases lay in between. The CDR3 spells CASSLYYQQPGNTIYF. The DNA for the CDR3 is TGTGCCAGCAGTTTATACTACCAGCAACCTGGAAACACCATATATTTT.

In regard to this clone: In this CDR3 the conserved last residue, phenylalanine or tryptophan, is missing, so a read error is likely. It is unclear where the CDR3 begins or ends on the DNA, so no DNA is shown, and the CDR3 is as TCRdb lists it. The CDR3 reads CASSSWQGTPLY. V is TRBV7-2 and J is TRBJ1-2. The CDR3 length is 12 residues, termini included. Germline loops: CDR1 SGHTA, CDR2 FQGNSA.

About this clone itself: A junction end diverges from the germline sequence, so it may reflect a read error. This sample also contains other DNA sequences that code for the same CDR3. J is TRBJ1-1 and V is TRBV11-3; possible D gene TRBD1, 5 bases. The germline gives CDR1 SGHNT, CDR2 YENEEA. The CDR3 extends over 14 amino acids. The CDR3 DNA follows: TGTGCCAGCAGCCTTGGGACCTCGGCCACTGAAGCCTTCTTT. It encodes CASSLGTSATEAFF.

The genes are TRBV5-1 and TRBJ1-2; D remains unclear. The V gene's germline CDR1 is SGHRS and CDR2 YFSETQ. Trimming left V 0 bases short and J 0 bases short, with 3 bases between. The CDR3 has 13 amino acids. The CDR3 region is CASSLAPNYGYTF. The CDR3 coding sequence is TGCGCCAGCAGCTTGGCCCCTAACTATGGCTACACCTTC.

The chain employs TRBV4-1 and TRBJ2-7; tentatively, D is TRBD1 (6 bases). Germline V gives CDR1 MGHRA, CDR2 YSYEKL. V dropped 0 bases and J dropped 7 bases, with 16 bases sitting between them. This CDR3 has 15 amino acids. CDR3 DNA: TGCGCCAGCAGCCAAGACTCAATACAGGGTCGAGAGCAGTACTTC. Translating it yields CASSQDSIQGREQYF.

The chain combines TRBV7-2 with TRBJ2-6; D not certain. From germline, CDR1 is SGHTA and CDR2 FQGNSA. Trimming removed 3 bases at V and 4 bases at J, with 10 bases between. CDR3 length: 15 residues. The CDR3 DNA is TGTGCCAGCAGCTTCCGTCGGTCGGGGGCCAACGTCCTGACTTTC. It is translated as CASSFRRSGANVLTF.

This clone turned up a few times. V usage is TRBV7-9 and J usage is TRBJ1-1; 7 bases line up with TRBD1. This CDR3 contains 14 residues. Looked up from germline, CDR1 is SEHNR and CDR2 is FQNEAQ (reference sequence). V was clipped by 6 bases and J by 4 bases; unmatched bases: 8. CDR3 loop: CASRTDRVSTEAFF. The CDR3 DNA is TGTGCCAGCAGGACCGACAGGGTGAGCACTGAAGCTTTCTTT. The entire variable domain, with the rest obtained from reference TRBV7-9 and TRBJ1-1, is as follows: DTGVSQNPRHKITKRGQNVTFRCDPISEHNRLYWYRQTLGQGPEFLTYFQNEAQLEKSRLLSDRFSAERPKGSFSTLEIQRTEQGDSAMYLCASRTDRVSTEAFFGQGTRLTVV.

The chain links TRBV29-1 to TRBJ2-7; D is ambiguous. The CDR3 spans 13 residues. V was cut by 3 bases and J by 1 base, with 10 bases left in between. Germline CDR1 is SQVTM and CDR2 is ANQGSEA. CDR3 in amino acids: CSVETSLSYEQYF. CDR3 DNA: TGCAGCGTTGAGACCAGCCTGTCCTACGAGCAGTACTTC.